Below are 19 T cell receptor beta chains sequenced from a single sample in a study of T cell therapy after organ transplantation. These TCRs are of unknown antigen specificity. Time point noted: 4-8 weeks after completion of therapy. The method was immunoSEQ multiplex PCR; TCRdb's version includes in-frame clones alone and lacks a portion of them. The sample includes more than 3,000 clones, roughly two thirds of them seen just once. Sequences were derived from CD8+ T cells from blood, sampled after autologous CMV-specific T cell therapy. The receptors shown here come from a human patient who had received a solid organ transplant and had CMV disease. Some T cells may be provided by the graft donor.

In DNA form, the CDR3 reads TGCGCCAGCAGCCCCCGACTAGCGGGAGGGCCAAGAAATGAGCAGTTCTTC. Its protein is CASSPRLAGGPRNEQFF. The V call is TRBV4-1, the J call TRBJ2-1, with 14 bases identical to TRBD2. From germline, CDR1 is MGHRA and CDR2 YSYEKL. V lost 4 bases, J lost 7 bases, and 9 bases stayed unmatched. This CDR3 region has 17 residues.

The rearrangement links TRBV2 to TRBJ2-5, with 8 bases aligning to TRBD1. CDR3 length equals 14 residues. J was trimmed by 5 bases and V by 4 bases; bases with no gene match: 6. CDR1 and CDR2 (germline): SNHLY, FYNNEI. The CDR3 region is CASSAPGGLETQYF. In nucleotides, the CDR3 is TGTGCCAGCAGTGCACCAGGGGGCTTGGAGACCCAGTACTTC.

The J gene is TRBJ2-5, the V gene TRBV5-8; 9 bases are shared with TRBD2. The trim removed 0 bases at V and 2 bases at J, leaving 14 bases unmatched. This CDR3 region has 19 residues. Germline V gives CDR1 SGHTS, CDR2 YDEGEE. CDR3 loop: CASSLGWTFAGGGQETQYF. In DNA form, the CDR3 reads TGTGCCAGCAGCTTGGGGTGGACGTTTGCGGGAGGGGGTCAAGAGACCCAGTACTTC. The full variable domain, in which reference TRBV5-8 and TRBJ2-5 provide the parts outside the CDR3, is EAGVTQSPTHLIKTRGQQATLRCSPISGHTSVYWYQQALGLGLQFLLWYDEGEERNRGNFPPRFSGRQFPNYSSELNVNALELEDSALYLCASSLGWTFAGGGQETQYFGPGTRLLVL.

This chain uses TRBV5-5 with TRBJ1-1, with 10 nucleotides matching TRBD1. This CDR3 has 13 amino acids. Germline CDR1 SGHKS, CDR2 YYEKEE (reference sequence). The ends lost 0 bases at V and 10 bases at J; junction bases unmatched: 3. The CDR3 DNA reads TGTGCCAGCAGCTTGGGGACAGGGGGACGAGCTTTCTTT. Protein sequence: CASSLGTGGRAFF.

The chain couples TRBV27 to TRBJ2-7; D may be TRBD1 or TRBD2 (5 bases each). Germline values: CDR1 MNHEY, CDR2 SMNVEV (reference sequence). The CDR3 covers 13 residues. V lost 5 bases and J lost 2, with 10 bases in between. The CDR3 bases are TGTGCCAGCAGTGGGACGGCCGCCTACGAGCAGTACTTC. Residues: CASSGTAAYEQYF.

This clone has just a few counts. The chain uses TRBV9 and TRBJ1-1; no firm D call. V lost 0 bases to trimming and J lost 2 bases, with 5 bases between them. Germline CDR1 reads SGDLS; CDR2 reads YYNGEE. The CDR3 length is 13 residues. This chain's CDR3 is CASSVGKNTEAFF. The DNA for the CDR3 is TGTGCCAGCAGCGTAGGGAAAAACACTGAAGCTTTCTTT.

This clone is categorized as medium-sized. J is TRBJ2-3 and V is TRBV6-4; no reliable D call. CDR1 is MRHNA, CDR2 SNTAGT, per germline. The CDR3 has 15 amino acids. Trimming took off 4 bases at V and 1 base at J, with 12 bases between the two ends. As DNA, the CDR3 is TGTGCCAGCAGTGCTGGCCCCGATGGCACAGATACGCAGTATTTT. As protein: CASSAGPDGTDTQYF.

V gene TRBV7-9 combines with J gene TRBJ1-2; D remains ambiguous. V gave up 5 bases and J gave up 5 bases, with 15 bases separating them. The length of the CDR3 is 14 residues. Germline values: CDR1 SEHNR, CDR2 FQNEAQ (reference sequence). CDR3 sequence: CASSPPRDIYGYTF. The CDR3 DNA reads as TGTGCCAGCAGCCCTCCACGGGATATTTATGGCTACACCTTC. The full variable domain, with the rest looked up from reference TRBV7-9 and TRBJ1-2, is DTGVSQNPRHKITKRGQNVTFRCDPISEHNRLYWYRQTLGQGPEFLTYFQNEAQLEKSRLLSDRFSAERPKGSFSTLEIQRTEQGDSAMYLCASSPPRDIYGYTFGSGTRLTVV.

There are a few counts of this clone. V gene TRBV5-8 combines with J gene TRBJ1-2, with a tentative D call TRBD1 (5 bases). The V end was cut by 5 bases, the J end by 8 bases, with 13 bases between. The germline gives CDR1 SGHTS, CDR2 YDEGEE. CDR3 length: 12 residues. The CDR3 sequence: CASSLDSPGYTF. CDR3 nucleotides: TGTGCCAGCAGTCTAGACAGCCCCGGCTACACCTTC.

The chain links TRBV4-1 to TRBJ2-3; no definite D call. This CDR3 comprises 15 residues. V was trimmed by 0 bases and J by 1 base, leaving 8 bases between them. The V gene's germline CDR1 is MGHRA and CDR2 YSYEKL. The CDR3 reads CASSQDFLGTDTQYF. CDR3 DNA: TGCGCCAGCAGCCAAGATTTTCTGGGCACAGATACGCAGTATTTT.

The genes are TRBV5-7 and TRBJ1-5, with TRBD1 matching 8 bases. TRBV5-7 is identified as an open reading frame with a role that is uncertain. V was pared by 2 bases and J by 4 bases, with 2 bases of the junction left unmatched. The CDR3 has 14 amino acids. The CDR3 nucleotides read TGTGCCAGCAGCTTTAGGACAGGGAATCAGCCCCAGCATTTT. Protein: CASSFRTGNQPQHF.

The J gene is TRBJ2-3, the V gene TRBV7-3, with 11 bases matching TRBD1. The V gene end was trimmed by 2 bases and the J gene end by 6 bases; junction bases not matched to a gene: 4. Germline V gives CDR1 SGHTA, CDR2 FQGTGA. The CDR3 loop spans 15 amino acids. The CDR3 DNA sequence: TGTGCCAGCAGCTTAGACGGGACAGGGGGGGATACGCAGTATTTT. Its translation is CASSLDGTGGDTQYF.

The V gene is TRBV27, the J gene TRBJ2-2; D is possibly TRBD1 (5 bases). CDR1 is MNHEY, CDR2 SMNVEV, per germline (reference sequence). CDR3 length equals 15 residues. V lost 6 bases and J 0 bases, leaving 11 bases between the germline ends. CDR3 in amino acids: CASRSRGPNTGELFF. The CDR3 region has the DNA TGTGCCAGCAGGTCTAGGGGCCCGAACACCGGGGAGCTGTTTTTT.

The CDR3 sequence is CASSTGSEQYF. The CDR3 DNA reads TGTGCCAGCAGTACGGGAAGCGAGCAGTACTTC. The rearrangement joins TRBV7-3 to TRBJ2-7; tentative D call: TRBD2 (5 bases). Trimming removed 6 bases from V and 6 bases from J, with 9 bases in between. CDR3 length: 11 amino acids. Germline loops: CDR1 SGHTA, CDR2 FQGTGA.

The J gene is TRBJ2-3, the V gene TRBV11-2; possible D gene TRBD1, 6 bases. Germline V gene sequence: CDR1 SGHAT, CDR2 FQNNGV. CDR3 length equals 17 residues. V lost 1 base to trimming and J lost 2 bases, with 16 bases between them. CDR3 sequence: CASSLGVSGEFTDTQYF. CDR3 in DNA: TGTGCCAGCAGCTTAGGAGTGTCAGGGGAATTCACAGATACGCAGTATTTT.

The chain links TRBV7-9 to TRBJ2-3, with 11 bases aligning to TRBD2. This CDR3 comprises 17 residues. The V gene's germline CDR1 is SEHNR and CDR2 FQNEAQ (reference sequence). V shed 10 bases and J 0 bases; nucleotides not matched to a gene: 12. CDR3 in DNA: TGTGCCACCCCGGGGGGACTAGCGGACTCTAGCACAGATACGCAGTATTTT. Protein product: CATPGGLADSSTDTQYF.

This sequence joins TRBV6-1 and TRBJ2-2; D call uncertain. CDR1 MNHNS and CDR2 SASEGT come from the germline V gene. CDR3 length: 14 residues. V was clipped by 1 base and J by 5 bases, with 8 bases between them. CDR3 DNA: TGTGCCAGCAGTGAAGGGGTCGGGACCGGGGAGCTGTTTTTT. The encoded protein is CASSEGVGTGELFF.

The chain has TRBV27 and TRBJ2-7, with 7 bases identical to TRBD2. The CDR3 contains 14 residues. Germline V gene lookup returns CDR1 MNHEY and CDR2 SMNVEV (reference sequence). V was pared by 6 bases and J by 2 bases, with 7 bases of the junction left unmatched. This chain's CDR3 is CASRAAGGAYEQYV. In DNA form, the CDR3 reads TGTGCCAGCAGGGCAGCTGGGGGGGCCTACGAGCAGTACGTC.

The J gene is TRBJ2-1, the V gene TRBV9; 8 positions match TRBD1. The V gene's germline CDR1 is SGDLS and CDR2 YYNGEE. Losses at the gene ends were 4 bases for V and 5 bases for J; bases not matched to a gene: 8. The CDR3 loop spans 15 amino acids. This chain's CDR3 is CASSIAGTGDNEQFF. The CDR3 DNA follows: TGTGCCAGCAGCATCGCCGGGACAGGAGACAATGAGCAGTTCTTC. The full variable domain, completed using reference TRBV9 and TRBJ2-1, is DSGVTQTPKHLITATGQRVTLRCSPRSGDLSVYWYQQSLDQGLQFLIQYYNGEERAKGNILERFSAQQFPDLHSELNLSSLELGDSALYFCASSIAGTGDNEQFFGPGTRLTVL.